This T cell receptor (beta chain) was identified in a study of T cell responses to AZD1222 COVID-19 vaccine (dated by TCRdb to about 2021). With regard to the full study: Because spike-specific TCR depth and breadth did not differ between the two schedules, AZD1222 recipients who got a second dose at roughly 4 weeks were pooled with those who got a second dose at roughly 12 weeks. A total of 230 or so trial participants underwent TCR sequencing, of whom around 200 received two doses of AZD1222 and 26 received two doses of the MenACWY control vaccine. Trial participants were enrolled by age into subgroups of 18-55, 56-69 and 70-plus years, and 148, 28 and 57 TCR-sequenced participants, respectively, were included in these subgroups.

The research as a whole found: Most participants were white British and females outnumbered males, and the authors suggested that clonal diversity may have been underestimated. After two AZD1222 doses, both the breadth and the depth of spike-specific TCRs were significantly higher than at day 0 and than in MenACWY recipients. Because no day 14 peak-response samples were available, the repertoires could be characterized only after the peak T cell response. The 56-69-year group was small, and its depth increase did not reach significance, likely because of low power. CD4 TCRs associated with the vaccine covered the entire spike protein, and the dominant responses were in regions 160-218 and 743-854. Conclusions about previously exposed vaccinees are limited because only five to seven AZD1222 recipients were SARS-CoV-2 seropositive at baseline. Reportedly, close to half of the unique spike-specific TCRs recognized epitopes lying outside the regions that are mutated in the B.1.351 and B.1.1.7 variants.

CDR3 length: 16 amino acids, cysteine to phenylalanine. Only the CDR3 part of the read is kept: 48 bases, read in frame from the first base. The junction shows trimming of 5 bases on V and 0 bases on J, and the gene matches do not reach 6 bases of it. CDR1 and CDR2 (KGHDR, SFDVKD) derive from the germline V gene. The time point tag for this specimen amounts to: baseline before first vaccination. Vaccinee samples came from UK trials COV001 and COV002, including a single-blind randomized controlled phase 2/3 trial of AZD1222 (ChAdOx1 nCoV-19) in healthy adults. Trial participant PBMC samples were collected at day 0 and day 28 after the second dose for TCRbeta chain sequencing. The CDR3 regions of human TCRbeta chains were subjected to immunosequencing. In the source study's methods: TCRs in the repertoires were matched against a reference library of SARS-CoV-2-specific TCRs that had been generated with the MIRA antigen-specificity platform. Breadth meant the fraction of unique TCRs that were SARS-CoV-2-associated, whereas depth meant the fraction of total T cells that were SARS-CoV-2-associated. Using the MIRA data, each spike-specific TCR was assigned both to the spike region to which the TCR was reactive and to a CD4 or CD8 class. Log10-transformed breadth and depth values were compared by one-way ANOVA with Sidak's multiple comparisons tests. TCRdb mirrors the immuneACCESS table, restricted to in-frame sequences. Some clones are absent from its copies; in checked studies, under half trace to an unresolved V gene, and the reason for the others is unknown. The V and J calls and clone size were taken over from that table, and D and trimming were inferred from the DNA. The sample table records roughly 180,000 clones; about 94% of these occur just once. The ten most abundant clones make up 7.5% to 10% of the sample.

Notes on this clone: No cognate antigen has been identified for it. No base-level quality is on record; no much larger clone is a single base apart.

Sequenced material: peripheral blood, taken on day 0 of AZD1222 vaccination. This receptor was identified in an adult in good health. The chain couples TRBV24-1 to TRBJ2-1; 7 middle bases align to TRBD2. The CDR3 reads CATSGGGRSSYNEQFF. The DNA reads TGTGCCACCAGTGGGGGGGGACGGAGCTCCTACAATGAGCAGTTCTTC.